A selection of T cell receptor beta chains follows, all from one sample in a study of CD8+ T cells in alopecia areata. Some clones are missing from TCRdb's copy, which holds only in-frame ones; the method was immunoSEQ multiplex PCR. The sample shows approximately 280,000 clones, roughly 60% of them seen only once. Sequencing was performed on CD4+ T cells sorted from blood, taken at week 24, from a patient treated with tofacitinib. The receptors come from a human donor with alopecia areata. CDR3s include the opening cysteine and the closing phenylalanine or tryptophan. Each record gives: V gene, clone size, J gene, D gene, CDR3 protein, CDR3 DNA. A D gene is named only where the DNA matches it firmly. Clone size is not always given. Where it is, it says once, few, many or a class for expanded clones.

V gene: TRBV30
clone size: NA
J gene: TRBJ2-4
D gene: TRBD2
CDR3 protein: CAWSAPLAGGAKNIQYF
CDR3 DNA: TGTGCCTGGAGTGCCCCACTGGCGGGGGGGGCCAAAAACATTCAGTACTTC

V gene: TRBV25-1
clone size: NA
J gene: TRBJ2-3
D gene: NA
CDR3 protein: CASSYRDSHTQYF
CDR3 DNA: TGTGCCAGCAGCTACAGGGACTCACATACGCAGTATTTT

V gene: TRBV7-2
clone size: NA
J gene: TRBJ2-5
D gene: NA
CDR3 protein: CASSQGQETQYF
CDR3 DNA: TGTGCCAGCAGTCAAGGCCAAGAGACCCAGTACTTC

V gene: TRBV4-1
clone size: once
J gene: TRBJ2-1
D gene: TRBD2
CDR3 protein: CASSQDLVGTSNEQFF
CDR3 DNA: TGCGCCAGCAGCCAAGATCTTGTCGGGACTAGTAATGAGCAGTTCTTC

V gene: TRBV4-1
clone size: NA
J gene: TRBJ2-3
D gene: TRBD2
CDR3 protein: CASSQPGTRVSDTQYF
CDR3 DNA: TGCGCCAGCAGCCAACCTGGGACTAGAGTTTCAGATACGCAGTATTTT

V gene: TRBV7-2
clone size: few
J gene: TRBJ1-2
D gene: NA
CDR3 protein: CASSLERGYGYTF
CDR3 DNA: TGTGCCAGCAGCTTAGAGCGGGGCTATGGCTACACCTTC

V gene: TRBV6-1
clone size: NA
J gene: TRBJ2-6
D gene: NA
CDR3 protein: CASSTPSGANVLTF
CDR3 DNA: TGTGCCAGCAGCACACCCTCTGGGGCCAACGTCCTGACTTTC

V gene: TRBV7-2
clone size: NA
J gene: TRBJ2-1
D gene: NA
CDR3 protein: CASSLDGRYNEQFF
CDR3 DNA: TGTGCCAGCAGCTTAGACGGGCGCTACAATGAGCAGTTCTTC

V gene: TRBV30
clone size: few
J gene: TRBJ1-1
D gene: NA
CDR3 protein: CAWTGGHFNTEAFF
CDR3 DNA: TGTGCCTGGACGGGGGGACATTTTAACACTGAAGCTTTCTTT

V gene: TRBV28
clone size: few
J gene: TRBJ2-7
D gene: NA
CDR3 protein: CAIGQNYEQYF
CDR3 DNA: TGTGCCATCGGACAGAACTACGAGCAGTACTTC

V gene: TRBV4-1
clone size: NA
J gene: TRBJ2-1
D gene: TRBD2
CDR3 protein: CASRLSGTSHNEQFF
CDR3 DNA: TGCGCCAGCAGACTATCCGGGACTAGCCACAATGAGCAGTTCTTC

V gene: TRBV27
clone size: NA
J gene: TRBJ2-5
D gene: TRBD2
CDR3 protein: CASSSSGGYQETQYF
CDR3 DNA: TGTGCCAGCAGTTCTAGCGGGGGGTACCAAGAGACCCAGTACTTC

V gene: TRBV5-1
clone size: NA
J gene: TRBJ2-7
D gene: TRBD1
CDR3 protein: CASSLTGTGGFTDEQYF
CDR3 DNA: TGCGCCAGCAGCTTGACCGGGACAGGGGGCTTTACGGACGAGCAGTACTTC

V gene: TRBV19
clone size: few
J gene: TRBJ1-2
D gene: NA
CDR3 protein: CASRKNGYTF
CDR3 DNA: TGTGCCAGTAGGAAAAATGGCTACACCTTC

V gene: TRBV25-1
clone size: NA
J gene: TRBJ2-5
D gene: TRBD1
CDR3 protein: CASSLGTGVETQYF
CDR3 DNA: TGTGCCAGCAGCCTTGGGACAGGGGTTGAGACCCAGTACTTC

V gene: TRBV29-1
clone size: NA
J gene: TRBJ1-1
D gene: NA
CDR3 protein: CSVGGSLNTEAFF
CDR3 DNA: TGCAGCGTTGGCGGCAGCTTGAACACTGAAGCTTTCTTT

V gene: TRBV2
clone size: NA
J gene: TRBJ1-2
D gene: TRBD1
CDR3 protein: CASRWDRVNYGYTF
CDR3 DNA: TGTGCCAGCAGGTGGGACAGGGTAAACTATGGCTACACCTTC

V gene: TRBV7-2
clone size: NA
J gene: TRBJ1-2
D gene: NA
CDR3 protein: CASSFDSSANYGYTF
CDR3 DNA: TGTGCCAGCAGCTTTGATTCCAGTGCAAACTATGGCTACACCTTC

V gene: TRBV28
clone size: few
J gene: TRBJ1-6
D gene: NA
CDR3 protein: CASSLSWNAPMTLHF
CDR3 DNA: TGTGCCAGCAGTTTATCGTGGAACGCCCCAATGACCCTCCACTTT

V gene: TRBV30
clone size: few
J gene: TRBJ2-7
D gene: NA
CDR3 protein: CAWSIRRYEQYF
CDR3 DNA: TGTGCCTGGAGTATTCGGCGATACGAGCAGTACTTC

V gene: TRBV10-3
clone size: NA
J gene: TRBJ1-2
D gene: TRBD1
CDR3 protein: CAIGRQGATYGYTF
CDR3 DNA: TGTGCCATCGGCCGACAGGGGGCTACGTATGGCTACACCTTC

V gene: TRBV10-3
clone size: NA
J gene: TRBJ1-6
D gene: NA
CDR3 protein: CAISVGINSPLHF
CDR3 DNA: TGTGCCATCAGTGTAGGAATTAATTCACCCCTCCACTTT

V gene: TRBV6-5
clone size: NA
J gene: TRBJ2-7
D gene: NA
CDR3 protein: CASRPLQSHEQYF
CDR3 DNA: TGTGCCAGCAGACCCCTCCAGAGCCACGAGCAGTACTTC

V gene: TRBV30
clone size: few
J gene: TRBJ1-1
D gene: NA
CDR3 protein: CAWSVDYRGNTEAFF
CDR3 DNA: TGTGCCTGGAGTGTGGATTATAGGGGGAACACTGAAGCTTTCTTT

V gene: TRBV7-2
clone size: NA
J gene: TRBJ1-5
D gene: TRBD1
CDR3 protein: CASSTTGDQPQHF
CDR3 DNA: TGTGCCAGCAGCACCACAGGGGATCAGCCCCAGCATTTT

V gene: TRBV4-3
clone size: NA
J gene: TRBJ1-2
D gene: TRBD1
CDR3 protein: CASSQVAGGGGYTF
CDR3 DNA: TGCGCCAGCAGCCAAGTCGCAGGGGGTGGTGGCTACACCTTC

V gene: TRBV30
clone size: NA
J gene: TRBJ2-3
D gene: TRBD1
CDR3 protein: CAWGTGGMADTQYF
CDR3 DNA: TGTGCCTGGGGAACAGGGGGCATGGCAGATACGCAGTATTTT

V gene: TRBV4-1
clone size: few
J gene: TRBJ2-7
D gene: NA
CDR3 protein: CASSQDTGTYEQYF
CDR3 DNA: TGCGCCAGCAGCCAAGATACCGGGACCTACGAGCAGTACTTC

V gene: TRBV30
clone size: NA
J gene: TRBJ2-5
D gene: NA
CDR3 protein: CAWSPPVVGTQYF
CDR3 DNA: TGTGCCTGGAGTCCTCCCGTTGTGGGGACCCAGTACTTC

V gene: TRBV4-1
clone size: NA
J gene: TRBJ1-5
D gene: TRBD1
CDR3 protein: CASSRGRDRLNQPQHF
CDR3 DNA: TGCGCCAGCAGCCGAGGCCGGGACAGGCTCAATCAGCCCCAGCATTTT

V gene: TRBV7-9
clone size: NA
J gene: TRBJ1-4
D gene: TRBD1
CDR3 protein: CASSLGQGGEKLFF
CDR3 DNA: TGTGCCAGCAGCCTGGGACAGGGGGGTGAAAAACTGTTTTTT

V gene: TRBV5-1
clone size: few
J gene: TRBJ2-7
D gene: TRBD2
CDR3 protein: CASSLMAGGLAEQYF
CDR3 DNA: TGCGCCAGCAGCTTGATGGCGGGGGGTCTAGCCGAGCAGTACTTC

V gene: TRBV29-1
clone size: NA
J gene: TRBJ2-3
D gene: TRBD2
CDR3 protein: CSVGSGGTDTQYF
CDR3 DNA: TGCAGCGTTGGCAGCGGGGGCACAGATACGCAGTATTTT

V gene: TRBV2
clone size: NA
J gene: TRBJ2-3
D gene: TRBD1
CDR3 protein: CASSKDRVGGTDTQYF
CDR3 DNA: TGTGCCAGCAGTAAGGACAGGGTTGGAGGGACAGATACGCAGTATTTT

V gene: TRBV15
clone size: NA
J gene: TRBJ1-5
D gene: NA
CDR3 protein: CATSRGIPYSNQPQHF
CDR3 DNA: TGTGCCACCAGCAGAGGGATACCTTATAGCAATCAGCCCCAGCATTTT

V gene: TRBV10-3
clone size: few
J gene: TRBJ2-2
D gene: NA
CDR3 protein: CAISPQGSAGELFF
CDR3 DNA: TGTGCCATCAGCCCGCAGGGATCCGCCGGGGAGCTGTTTTTT

V gene: TRBV4-2
clone size: NA
J gene: TRBJ1-4
D gene: TRBD1
CDR3 protein: CASSQEDRAEKLFF
CDR3 DNA: TGTGCCAGCAGCCAAGAGGACAGGGCTGAAAAACTGTTTTTT